This T cell receptor beta chain was identified in a study of CD8+ T cells in alopecia areata. Across the study: Treated patients were given 5 to 10 mg oral tofacitinib twice daily.

Study conclusions and caveats: Tofacitinib produced a significant decrease in scalp clonality and in expanded CD8+ clones among the top 100. Lesional tissue from the scalp (especially in alopecia totalis/universalis) showed higher clonality than normal scalp. While patients received tofacitinib, many expanded lesional clones remained present in scalp and blood.

Per germline, CDR1 SGDLS and CDR2 YYNGEE. The germline V and J ends were trimmed by 3 bases and 6 bases, with 11 bases remaining between them. CDR3 size: 13 residues. In each case, RNA was isolated and then reverse transcribed into cDNA as the sequencing template. Profiled with immunoSEQ multiplex PCR; TCRdb holds only in-frame clones, not every one. The sample includes around 140,000 clones, 86% seen only once; the top ten take under 15%. The treatment: oral pan-JAK inhibitor, 5-10 mg twice daily. As concerns this clone: Its antigen is unidentified.

The sequencing used CD8+ T cells sorted from blood, collected at week 4, from a patient treated with tofacitinib. This chain links TRBV9 with TRBJ2-3, with unresolved D. This TCR derives from a human donor with alopecia areata. The CDR3 DNA is TGTGCCAGCAGCGAGTTCGCGAAGGATACGCAGTATTTT. Translated: CASSEFAKDTQYF.